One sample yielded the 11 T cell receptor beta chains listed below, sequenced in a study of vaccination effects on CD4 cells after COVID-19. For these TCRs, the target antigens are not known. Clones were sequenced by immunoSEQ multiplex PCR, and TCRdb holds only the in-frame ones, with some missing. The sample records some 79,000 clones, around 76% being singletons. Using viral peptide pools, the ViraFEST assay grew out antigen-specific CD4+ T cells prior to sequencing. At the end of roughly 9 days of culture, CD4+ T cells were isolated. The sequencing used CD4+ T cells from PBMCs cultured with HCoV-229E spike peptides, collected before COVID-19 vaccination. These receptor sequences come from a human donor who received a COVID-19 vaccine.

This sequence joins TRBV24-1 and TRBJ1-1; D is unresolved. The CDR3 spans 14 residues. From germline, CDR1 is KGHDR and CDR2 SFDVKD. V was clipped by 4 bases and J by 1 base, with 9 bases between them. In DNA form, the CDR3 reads TGTGCCACCAGTGACCCTGACCCGAACACTGAAGCTTTCTTT. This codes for CATSDPDPNTEAFF.

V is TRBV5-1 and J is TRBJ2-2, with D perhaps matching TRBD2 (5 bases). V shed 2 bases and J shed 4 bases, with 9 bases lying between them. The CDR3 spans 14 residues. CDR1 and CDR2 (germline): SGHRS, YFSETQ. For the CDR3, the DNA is TGCGCCAGCAGCTTCTCGGGGAGCACCGGGGAGCTGTTTTTT. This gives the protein CASSFSGSTGELFF.

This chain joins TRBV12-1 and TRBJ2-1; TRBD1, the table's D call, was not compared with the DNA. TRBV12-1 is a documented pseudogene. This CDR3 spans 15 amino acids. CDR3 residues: CASSFRGSGYNEQFF. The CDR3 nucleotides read TGTGCCAGCAGCTTCAGGGGGTCGGGGTACAATGAGCAGTTCTTC.

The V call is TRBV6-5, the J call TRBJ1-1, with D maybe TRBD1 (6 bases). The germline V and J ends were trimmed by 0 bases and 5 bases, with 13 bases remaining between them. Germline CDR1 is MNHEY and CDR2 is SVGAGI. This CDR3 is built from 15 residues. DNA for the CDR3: TGTGCCAGCAGTTACTCAGGCAGGGGAAATACTGAAGCTTTCTTT. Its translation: CASSYSGRGNTEAFF.

CDR3 nucleotides: TGTGCCAGCAGTGTACCAGGGGGCTCGGGGGACGATGGCTACACCTTC. This codes for CASSVPGGSGDDGYTF. The rearrangement uses TRBV28 and TRBJ1-2; 8 positions agree with TRBD1. V shed 5 bases, J shed 6 bases, and the junction held 14 bases outside the gene matches. Germline CDR1 is MDHEN and CDR2 is SYDVKM. The CDR3 covers 16 residues.

The CDR3 sequence: CASSLGQYTGELFF. Here the CDR3 DNA reads TGTGCCAGCAGTTTAGGACAGTACACCGGGGAGCTGTTTTTT. The chain carries TRBV6-5 and TRBJ2-2; D is perhaps TRBD1 (6 bases). Germline CDR1 and CDR2: MNHEY and SVGAGI. CDR3 length: 14 residues. Trimming cost V 4 bases and J 3 bases, with 9 bases left between them.

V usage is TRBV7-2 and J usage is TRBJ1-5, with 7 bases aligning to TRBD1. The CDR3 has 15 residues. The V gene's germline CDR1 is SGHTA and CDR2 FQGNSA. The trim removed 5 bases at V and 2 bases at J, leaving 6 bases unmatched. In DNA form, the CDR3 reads TGTGCCAGCAGCACTCGAACAGGGGGCAATCAGCCCCAGCATTTT. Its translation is CASSTRTGGNQPQHF.

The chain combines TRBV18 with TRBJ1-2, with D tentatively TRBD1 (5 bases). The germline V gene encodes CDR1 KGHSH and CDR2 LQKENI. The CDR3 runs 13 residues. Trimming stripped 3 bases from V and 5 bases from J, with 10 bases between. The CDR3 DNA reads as TGTGCCAGCTCACCGGACAAGTTATATGGCTACACCTTC. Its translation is CASSPDKLYGYTF.

CDR3 sequence (DNA): TGTGCCAGCAGGGGGAATGCAGGGATCGAGCAGTACGTC. Its protein product is CASRGNAGIEQYV. The chain uses TRBV6-5 and TRBJ2-7, with D maybe TRBD1 (5 bases). CDR3 size: 13 residues. V was shortened by 6 bases and J by 6 bases, with 15 bases between the two germline ends. Germline V lookup: CDR1 MNHEY, CDR2 SVGAGI.

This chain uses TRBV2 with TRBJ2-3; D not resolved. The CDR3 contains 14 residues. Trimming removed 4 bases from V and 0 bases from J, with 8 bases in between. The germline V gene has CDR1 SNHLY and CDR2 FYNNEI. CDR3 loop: CASSASTSTDTQYF. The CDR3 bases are TGTGCCAGCAGTGCCTCGACTAGCACAGATACGCAGTATTTT.

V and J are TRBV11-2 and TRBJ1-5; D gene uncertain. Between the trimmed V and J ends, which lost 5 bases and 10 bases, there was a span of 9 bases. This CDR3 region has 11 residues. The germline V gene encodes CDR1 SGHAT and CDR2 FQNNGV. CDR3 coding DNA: TGTGCCAGCAGCCCAATTAATCCCCAGCATTTT. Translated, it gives CASSPINPQHF.